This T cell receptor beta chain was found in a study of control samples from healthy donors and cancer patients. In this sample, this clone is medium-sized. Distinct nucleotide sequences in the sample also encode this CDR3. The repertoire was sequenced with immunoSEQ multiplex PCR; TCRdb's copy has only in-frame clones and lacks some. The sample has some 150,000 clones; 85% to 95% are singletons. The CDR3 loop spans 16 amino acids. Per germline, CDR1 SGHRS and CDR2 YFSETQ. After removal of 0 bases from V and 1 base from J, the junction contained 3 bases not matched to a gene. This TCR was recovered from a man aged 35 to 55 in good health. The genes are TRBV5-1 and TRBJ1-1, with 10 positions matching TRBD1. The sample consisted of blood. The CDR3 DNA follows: TGCGCCAGCAGCTTGGGGACAGGGGGTAAGAACACTGAAGCTTTCTTT. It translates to CASSLGTGGKNTEAFF.